This T cell receptor (beta chain) was identified during a study of CD8 T cells in Susac syndrome. Reverse transcription of about 0.45 to 1 ug RNA used random hexamers. Across 54 Vbeta and 13 Jbeta, immunoSEQ multiplex PCR amplified TCR beta CDR3. TCRdb reanalysed the immunoSEQ multiplex PCR reads using MiXCR and keeps one entry per CDR3 protein. The top ten hold 0.099% of the sample, which has 180,000 or so distinct CDR3 sequences, about 93% seen once. Recently defined diagnostic criteria classed the Susac syndrome patients as definite or probable. This TCR came from a human donor with Susac syndrome. The specimen sequenced was CD4+ T cells from PBMCs.

CDR3 nucleotide sequence: TGTGCCAGCAGCCAAGGAGGGGCCATAGTTAGCTATGGCTACACCTTC. This gives the protein CASSQGGAIVSYGYTF. The chain couples TRBV3-1 to TRBJ1-2; tentative D call: TRBD1 (5 bases). Per germline, CDR1 LGHDT and CDR2 YNNKEL (reference sequence). Trimming left V 1 base short and J 4 bases short, with 16 bases between. The CDR3 sequence is 16 residues long.